This paragraph covers one TCR beta chain sequence. TCRdb's copy holds only in-frame clones and misses some; the assay was immunoSEQ multiplex PCR. The sample lists 120,000 to 150,000 clones, approximately 80% occurring once. This sample is drawn from a study of blood T cell repertoires in COVID-19. The CDR3 covers 17 residues. V lost 3 bases to trimming and J lost 7 bases, with 25 bases between them. Germline loops: CDR1 SGDLS, CDR2 YYNGEE. The chain carries TRBV9 and TRBJ1-2, with D tentatively TRBD1 (5 bases). This sequence originates from a woman older than 75 in a cohort sampled during active or convalescent COVID-19. The sequenced sample was peripheral blood. The CDR3 DNA reads TGTGCCAGCAGCGGAGCACGGGGCATGCGGGGAGGGATTGGCTACACCTTC. Translated, it gives CASSGARGMRGGIGYTF.